Shown below are 15 T cell receptor beta chains from a single sample sequenced in a study of blood T cell repertoires in COVID-19. Profiled with immunoSEQ multiplex PCR; TCRdb holds only in-frame clones, not every one. Of under 150,000 clones in the sample, 85% to 90% are singletons; the top ten hold 2.5% to 3.5%. The sample taken for sequencing was peripheral blood. The receptors derive from an older woman with active COVID-19.

The J gene is TRBJ2-1, the V gene TRBV7-9, with 9 bases fitting TRBD1. V shed 5 bases and J 5 bases; nucleotides not matched to a gene: 4. The germline gives CDR1 SEHNR, CDR2 FQNEAQ (reference sequence). The CDR3 spans 14 residues. CDR3 sequence reads: CASSPRDRDNEQFF. The CDR3 nucleotides read TGTGCCAGCAGCCCCCGGGACAGGGACAATGAGCAGTTCTTC.

The chain joins TRBV13 to TRBJ1-4, with D maybe TRBD1 (6 bases). This CDR3 has 17 residues. Between the trimmed V and J ends, which lost 3 bases and 4 bases, there was a span of 18 bases. CDR1 is PRHDT and CDR2 is FYEKMQ in the germline V gene (reference sequence). The CDR3 nucleotides read TGTGCCAGCAGCTTTATCGCCACAGGGTGGGATAATGAAAAACTGTTTTTT. Protein: CASSFIATGWDNEKLFF.

The CDR3 spells CASSATSGSYNEQFF. In nucleotides, the CDR3 is TGTGCCAGTAGTGCTACTAGCGGGAGTTACAATGAGCAGTTCTTC. The V and J genes are TRBV19 and TRBJ2-1, with 11 bases matching TRBD2. Germline CDR1 LNHDA, CDR2 SQIVND (reference sequence). This CDR3 contains 15 residues. With 5 bases clipped from V and 4 bases from J, the junction kept 4 bases outside the gene matches.

In nucleotides, the CDR3 is TGTGCCAGCAGCTTAGCCCTGGCACTAGCGGGAAGCACAGATACGCAGTATTTT. Protein: CASSLALALAGSTDTQYF. The rearrangement uses TRBV7-9 and TRBJ2-3; 10 bases agree with TRBD2. In germline, CDR1 is SEHNR, CDR2 FQNEAQ (reference sequence). This CDR3 is 18 amino acids long. J lost 0 bases, V lost 0 bases, and 6 bases had no gene match.

V and J are TRBV12-5 and TRBJ2-1; 11 nucleotides match TRBD2. CDR3 length equals 16 residues. Unmatched junction bases numbered 7, after V lost 6 bases and J lost 3 bases. Germline V gene data show CDR1 as LGHNT and CDR2 as FRNRAP. CDR3 region: CASGTGLAAFYNEQFF. The CDR3 bases are TGTGCTAGTGGGACGGGACTAGCGGCTTTCTACAATGAGCAGTTCTTC.

The chain has TRBV27 and TRBJ2-2; TRBD2 agrees at 8 bases. V was clipped by 2 bases and J by 4 bases; unmatched bases: 3. The CDR3 has 15 residues. The germline V gene encodes CDR1 MNHEY and CDR2 SMNVEV (reference sequence). DNA of the CDR3: TGTGCCAGCAGTTTAGCGGGAGGCGGCACCGGGGAGCTGTTTTTT. Protein: CASSLAGGGTGELFF.

The chain is built from TRBV28 and TRBJ2-7, with 8 positions matching TRBD1. This CDR3 is built from 13 residues. The germline V gene has CDR1 MDHEN and CDR2 SYDVKM. Trimming took 4 bases from V and 1 from J; bases not matched to a gene: 0. CDR3 coding DNA: TGTGCCAGCAGTTGGGACAGGTCCTACGAGCAGTACTTC. Protein product: CASSWDRSYEQYF.

The chain has TRBV10-3 and TRBJ1-1; a weak D match, TRBD1 (5 bases). This CDR3 has 14 amino acids. Per germline, CDR1 ENHRY and CDR2 SYGVKD. Trimming removed 4 bases at V and 1 base at J, with 10 bases between. CDR3 in amino acids: CAISGADRNTEAFF. In nucleotides, the CDR3 is TGTGCCATCAGTGGGGCAGACAGGAACACTGAAGCTTTCTTT.

CDR3 sequence reads: CASSSDSTAYEQYF. Written as DNA, the CDR3 is TGCGCCAGCAGCTCCGACTCGACAGCCTACGAGCAGTACTTC. This chain uses TRBV5-1 with TRBJ2-7, with D perhaps matching TRBD1 (5 bases). The CDR3 loop spans 14 amino acids. From germline, CDR1 is SGHRS and CDR2 YFSETQ. V lost 3 bases and J 2 bases, leaving 12 bases between the germline ends. Together with reference TRBV5-1 and TRBJ2-7, the CDR3 gives the full variable domain: KAGVTQTPRYLIKTRGQQVTLSCSPISGHRSVSWYQQTPGQGLQFLFEYFSETQRNKGNFPGRFSGRQFSNSRSEMNVSTLELGDSALYLCASSSDSTAYEQYFGPGTRLTVT.

The chain has TRBV4-2 and TRBJ1-5; a weak D match, TRBD1 (5 bases). V dropped 1 base and J dropped 4 bases, with 17 bases sitting between them. The germline CDR1 and CDR2 sequences are LGHNA and YNFKEQ. This CDR3 comprises 17 residues. CDR3: CASSQAQGRAVNQPQHF. CDR3 sequence (DNA): TGTGCCAGCAGCCAAGCGCAGGGTAGGGCGGTGAATCAGCCCCAGCATTTT.

This sequence joins TRBV7-9 and TRBJ2-7; 11 bases map to TRBD1. The CDR3 runs to 14 residues. Germline CDR1 SEHNR, CDR2 FQNEAQ (reference sequence). Trimming cost V 4 bases and J 7 bases; bases outside gene matches: 6. CDR3 region: CASSSWDRGGEQYF. CDR3 DNA: TGTGCCAGCAGCTCCTGGGACAGGGGGGGGGAGCAGTACTTC. The full variable domain, in which reference TRBV7-9 and TRBJ2-7 provide the parts outside the CDR3, is DTGVSQNPRHKITKRGQNVTFRCDPISEHNRLYWYRQTLGQGPEFLTYFQNEAQLEKSRLLSDRFSAERPKGSFSTLEIQRTEQGDSAMYLCASSSWDRGGEQYFGPGTRLTVT.

The rearrangement links TRBV24-1 to TRBJ2-1; TRBD1 matches at 7 bases. V shed 4 bases, J shed 0 bases, and the junction held 5 bases outside the gene matches. The CDR3 runs to 16 residues. CDR1 is KGHDR, CDR2 SFDVKD, per germline. The CDR3 DNA reads as TGTGCCACCAGTGACTCCACAGGGGCCTCCTACAATGAGCAGTTCTTC. Amino acids: CATSDSTGASYNEQFF.

This sequence joins TRBV5-6 and TRBJ1-3, with D possibly matching TRBD1 (6 bases). The germline V and J ends were trimmed by 5 bases and 3 bases, with 18 bases remaining between them. This CDR3 has 16 amino acids. Germline loops: CDR1 SGHDT, CDR2 YYEEEE. CDR3 sequence: CASSWGPATGGNTIYF. For the CDR3, the DNA is TGTGCCAGCAGTTGGGGGCCTGCGACGGGTGGAAACACCATATATTTT. The full variable domain, with the rest looked up from reference TRBV5-6 and TRBJ1-3, is DAGVTQSPTHLIKTRGQQVTLRCSPKSGHDTVSWYQQALGQGPQFIFQYYEEEERQRGNFPDRFSGHQFPNYSSELNVNALLLGDSALYLCASSWGPATGGNTIYFGEGSWLTVV.

The chain joins TRBV28 to TRBJ1-6, with 8 bases that match TRBD1. The ends lost 5 bases at V and 10 bases at J; junction bases unmatched: 4. Per germline, CDR1 MDHEN and CDR2 SYDVKM. The CDR3 is 13 amino acids. This CDR3 is CASSMTGESPLHF. The CDR3 DNA sequence: TGTGCCAGCAGTATGACAGGGGAATCACCCCTCCACTTT.

CDR3 DNA: TGTGCCAGCAGCCGCAAACAGGGAGTTGAAGCTTTCTTT. Its protein is CASSRKQGVEAFF. This chain uses TRBV3-1 (or the pseudogene TRBV3-2) with TRBJ1-1; possibly TRBD1 for D (6 bases). Trimming pared 4 bases from V and 7 bases from J, leaving 13 bases between. Germline values: CDR1 LGHDT, CDR2 YNNKEL (reference sequence). The CDR3 covers 13 residues.